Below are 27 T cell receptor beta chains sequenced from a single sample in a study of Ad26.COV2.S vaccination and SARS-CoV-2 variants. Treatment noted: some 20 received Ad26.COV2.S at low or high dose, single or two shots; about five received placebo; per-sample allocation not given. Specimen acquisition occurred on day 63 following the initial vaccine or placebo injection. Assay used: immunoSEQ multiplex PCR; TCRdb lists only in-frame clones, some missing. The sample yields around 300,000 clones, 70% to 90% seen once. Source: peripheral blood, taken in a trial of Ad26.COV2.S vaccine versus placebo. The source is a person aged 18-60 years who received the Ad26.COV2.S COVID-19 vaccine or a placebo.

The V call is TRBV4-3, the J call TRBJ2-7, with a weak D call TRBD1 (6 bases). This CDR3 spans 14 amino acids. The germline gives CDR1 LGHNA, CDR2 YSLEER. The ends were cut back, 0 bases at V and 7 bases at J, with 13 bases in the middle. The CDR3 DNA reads TGCGCCAGCAGCCAAGATGGGGGCCGAAGGGAGCAGTACTTC. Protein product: CASSQDGGRREQYF.

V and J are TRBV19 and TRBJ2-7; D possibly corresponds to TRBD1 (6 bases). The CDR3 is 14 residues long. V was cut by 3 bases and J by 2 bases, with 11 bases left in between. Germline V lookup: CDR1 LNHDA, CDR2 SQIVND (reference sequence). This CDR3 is CASSIGQGTYEQYF. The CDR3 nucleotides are TGTGCCAGTAGTATCGGGCAGGGGACCTACGAGCAGTACTTC.

CDR3 amino acids: CASSPPERGGAKNIQYF. DNA for the CDR3: TGTGCCAGCTCACCACCGGAGCGGGGTGGAGCCAAAAACATTCAGTACTTC. This chain joins TRBV18 and TRBJ2-4; 7 bases agree with TRBD2. The germline gives CDR1 KGHSH, CDR2 LQKENI. The V segment lost 0 bases and the J segment 0 bases; nucleotides outside the gene matches: 5. The CDR3 totals 17 residues.

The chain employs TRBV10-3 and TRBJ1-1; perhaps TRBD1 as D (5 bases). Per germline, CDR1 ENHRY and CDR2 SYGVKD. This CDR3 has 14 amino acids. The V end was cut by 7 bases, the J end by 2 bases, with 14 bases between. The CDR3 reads CAITREALNTEAFF. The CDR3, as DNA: TGTGCCATCACCAGGGAGGCGCTCAACACTGAAGCTTTCTTT.

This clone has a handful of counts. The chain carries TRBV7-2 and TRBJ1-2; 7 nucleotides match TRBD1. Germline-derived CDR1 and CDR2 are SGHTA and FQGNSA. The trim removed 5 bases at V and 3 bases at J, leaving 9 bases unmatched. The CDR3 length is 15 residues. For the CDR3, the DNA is TGTGCCAGCAGCGTAAGAGGGGGCAGGGACTATGGCTACACCTTC. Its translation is CASSVRGGRDYGYTF.

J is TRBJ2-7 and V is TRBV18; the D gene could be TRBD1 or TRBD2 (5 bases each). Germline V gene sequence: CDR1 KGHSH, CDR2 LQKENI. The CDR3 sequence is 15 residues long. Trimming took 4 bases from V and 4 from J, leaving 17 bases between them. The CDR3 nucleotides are TGTGCCAGCTCACTCCTATACCTAGGGGAGTACGAGCAGTACTTC. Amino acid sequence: CASSLLYLGEYEQYF. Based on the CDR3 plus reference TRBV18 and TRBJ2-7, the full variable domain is NAGVMQNPRHLVRRRGQEARLRCSPMKGHSHVYWYRQLPEEGLKFMVYLQKENIIDESGMPKERFSAEFPKEGPSILRIQQVVRGDSAAYFCASSLLYLGEYEQYFGPGTRLTVT.

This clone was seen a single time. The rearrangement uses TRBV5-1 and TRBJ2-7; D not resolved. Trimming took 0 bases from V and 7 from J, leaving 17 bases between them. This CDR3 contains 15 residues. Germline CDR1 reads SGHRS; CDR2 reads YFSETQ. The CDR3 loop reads CASSLAGLAAPEQYF. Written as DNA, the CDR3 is TGCGCCAGCAGCTTGGCCGGCTTGGCGGCCCCTGAGCAGTACTTC.

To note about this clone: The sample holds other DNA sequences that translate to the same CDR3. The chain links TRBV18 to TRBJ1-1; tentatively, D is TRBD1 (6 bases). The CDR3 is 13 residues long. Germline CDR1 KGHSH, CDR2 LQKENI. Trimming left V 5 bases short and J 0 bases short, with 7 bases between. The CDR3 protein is CASSGGLNTEAFF. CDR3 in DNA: TGTGCCAGCTCAGGGGGCTTGAACACTGAAGCTTTCTTT. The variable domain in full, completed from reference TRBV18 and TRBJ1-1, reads NAGVMQNPRHLVRRRGQEARLRCSPMKGHSHVYWYRQLPEEGLKFMVYLQKENIIDESGMPKERFSAEFPKEGPSILRIQQVVRGDSAAYFCASSGGLNTEAFFGQGTRLTVV.

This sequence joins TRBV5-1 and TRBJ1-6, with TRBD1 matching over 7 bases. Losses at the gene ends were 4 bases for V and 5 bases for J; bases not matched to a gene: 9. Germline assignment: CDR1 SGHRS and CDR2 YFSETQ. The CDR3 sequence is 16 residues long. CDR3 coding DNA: TGCGCCAGCAGCGCCTCCACAGGGACAGATAATTCACCCCTCCACTTT. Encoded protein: CASSASTGTDNSPLHF. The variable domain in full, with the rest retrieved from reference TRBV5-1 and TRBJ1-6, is KAGVTQTPRYLIKTRGQQVTLSCSPISGHRSVSWYQQTPGQGLQFLFEYFSETQRNKGNFPGRFSGRQFSNSRSEMNVSTLELGDSALYLCASSASTGTDNSPLHFGNGTRLTVT.

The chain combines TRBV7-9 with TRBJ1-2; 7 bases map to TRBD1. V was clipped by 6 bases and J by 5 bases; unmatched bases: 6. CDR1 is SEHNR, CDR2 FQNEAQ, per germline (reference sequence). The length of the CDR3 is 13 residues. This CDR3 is CASRPGQVYGYTF. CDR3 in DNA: TGTGCCAGCAGACCCGGACAGGTTTATGGCTACACCTTC.

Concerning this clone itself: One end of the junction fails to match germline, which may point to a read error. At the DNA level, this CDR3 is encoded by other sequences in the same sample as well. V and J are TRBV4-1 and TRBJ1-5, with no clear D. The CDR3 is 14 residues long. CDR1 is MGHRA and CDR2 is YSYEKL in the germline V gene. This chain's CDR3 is CASSQEEGVQPQHF. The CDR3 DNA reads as TGCGCCAGTAGCCAAGAGGAGGGTGTTCAGCCCCAGCATTTT.

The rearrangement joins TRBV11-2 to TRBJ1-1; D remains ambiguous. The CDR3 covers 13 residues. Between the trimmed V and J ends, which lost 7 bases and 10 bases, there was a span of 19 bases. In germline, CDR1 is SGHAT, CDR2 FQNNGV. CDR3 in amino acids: CASTPYSSEGAFF. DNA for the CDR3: TGTGCCAGCACCCCCTATAGCTCCGAGGGAGCTTTCTTT. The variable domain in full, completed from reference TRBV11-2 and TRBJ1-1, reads EAGVAQSPRYKIIEKRQSVAFWCNPISGHATLYWYQQILGQGPKLLIQFQNNGVVDDSQLPKDRFSAERLKGVDSTLKIQPAKLEDSAVYLCASTPYSSEGAFFGQGTRLTVV.

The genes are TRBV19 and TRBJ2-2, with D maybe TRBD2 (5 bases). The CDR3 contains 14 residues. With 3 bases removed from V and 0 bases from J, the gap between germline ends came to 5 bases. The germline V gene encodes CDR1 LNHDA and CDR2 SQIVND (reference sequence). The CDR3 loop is CASSMGANTGELFF. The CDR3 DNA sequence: TGTGCCAGTAGTATGGGAGCGAACACCGGGGAGCTGTTTTTT. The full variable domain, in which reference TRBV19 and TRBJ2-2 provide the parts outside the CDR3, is DGGITQSPKYLFRKEGQNVTLSCEQNLNHDAMYWYRQDPGQGLRLIYYSQIVNDFQKGDIAEGYSVSREKKESFPLTVTSAQKNPTAFYLCASSMGANTGELFFGEGSRLTVL.

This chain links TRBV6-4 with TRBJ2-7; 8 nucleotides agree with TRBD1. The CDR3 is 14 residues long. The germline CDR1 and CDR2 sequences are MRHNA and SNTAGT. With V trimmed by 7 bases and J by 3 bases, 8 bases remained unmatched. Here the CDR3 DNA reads TGTGCCAGCACTCCGGACAGGGAAGTCTACGAGCAGTACTTC. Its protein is CASTPDREVYEQYF.

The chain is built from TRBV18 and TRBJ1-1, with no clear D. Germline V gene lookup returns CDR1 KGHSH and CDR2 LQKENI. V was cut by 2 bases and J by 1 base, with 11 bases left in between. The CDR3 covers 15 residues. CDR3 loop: CASSPERRTNTEAFF. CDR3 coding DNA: TGTGCCAGCTCACCAGAACGGCGGACGAACACTGAAGCTTTCTTT. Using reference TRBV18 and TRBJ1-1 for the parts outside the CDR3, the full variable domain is NAGVMQNPRHLVRRRGQEARLRCSPMKGHSHVYWYRQLPEEGLKFMVYLQKENIIDESGMPKERFSAEFPKEGPSILRIQQVVRGDSAAYFCASSPERRTNTEAFFGQGTRLTVV.

The DNA for the CDR3 is TGTGCCAGCACCCTCGGGAGCCATGAGCAGTTCTTC. This encodes CASTLGSHEQFF. The J gene is TRBJ2-1, the V gene TRBV28, with D possibly matching TRBD2 (6 bases). The CDR3 has 12 amino acids. The V and J ends lost 7 bases and 8 bases respectively, with 12 bases between them. Germline loops: CDR1 MDHEN, CDR2 SYDVKM.

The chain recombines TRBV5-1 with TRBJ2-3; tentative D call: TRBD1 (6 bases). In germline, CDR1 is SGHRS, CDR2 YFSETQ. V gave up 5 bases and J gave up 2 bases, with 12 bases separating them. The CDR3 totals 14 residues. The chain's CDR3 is CASSLGQITDTQYF. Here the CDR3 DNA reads TGCGCCAGCAGTCTCGGACAGATCACAGATACGCAGTATTTT. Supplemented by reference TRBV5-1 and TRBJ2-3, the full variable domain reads KAGVTQTPRYLIKTRGQQVTLSCSPISGHRSVSWYQQTPGQGLQFLFEYFSETQRNKGNFPGRFSGRQFSNSRSEMNVSTLELGDSALYLCASSLGQITDTQYFGPGTRLTVL.

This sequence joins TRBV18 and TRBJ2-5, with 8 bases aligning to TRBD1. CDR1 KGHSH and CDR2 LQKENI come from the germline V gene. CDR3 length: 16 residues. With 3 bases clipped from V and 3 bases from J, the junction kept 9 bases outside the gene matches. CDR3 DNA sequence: TGTGCCAGCTCACCCCGGACAGGGAACGAGGAAGAGACCCAGTACTTC. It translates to CASSPRTGNEEETQYF.

The CDR3 coding sequence is TGTGCCAGCAGTGGACCGACTAGCGGGGGGCGGGGTGAGCAGTTCTTC. Amino acids: CASSGPTSGGRGEQFF. This chain connects TRBV2 to TRBJ2-1; 13 bases fit TRBD2. The CDR3 spans 16 residues. The ends lost 4 bases at V and 9 bases at J; junction bases unmatched: 9. Germline CDR1 reads SNHLY; CDR2 reads FYNNEI.

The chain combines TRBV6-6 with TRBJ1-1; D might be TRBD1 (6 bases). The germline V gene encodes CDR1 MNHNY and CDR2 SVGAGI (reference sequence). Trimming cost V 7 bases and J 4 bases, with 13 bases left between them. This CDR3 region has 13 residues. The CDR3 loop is CASTSGVGTEAFF. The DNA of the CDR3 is TGTGCCAGCACCTCAGGGGTGGGCACTGAAGCTTTCTTT.

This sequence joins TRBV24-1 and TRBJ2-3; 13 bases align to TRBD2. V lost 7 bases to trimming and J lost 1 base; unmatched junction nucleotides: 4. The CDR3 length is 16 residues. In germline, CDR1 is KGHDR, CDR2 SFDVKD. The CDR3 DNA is TGTGCCACCAGGGCCGGGACTAGCGGGGGCACAGATACGCAGTATTTT. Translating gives CATRAGTSGGTDTQYF.

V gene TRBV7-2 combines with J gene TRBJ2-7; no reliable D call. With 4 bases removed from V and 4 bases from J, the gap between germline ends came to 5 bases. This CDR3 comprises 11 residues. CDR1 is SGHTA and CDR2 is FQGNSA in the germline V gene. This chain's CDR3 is CASSSTYEQYF. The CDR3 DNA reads TGTGCCAGCAGCTCCACATACGAGCAGTACTTC.

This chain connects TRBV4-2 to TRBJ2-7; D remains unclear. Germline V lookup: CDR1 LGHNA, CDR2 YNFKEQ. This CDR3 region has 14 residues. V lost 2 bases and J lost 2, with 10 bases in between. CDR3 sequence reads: CASSQPESPYEQYF. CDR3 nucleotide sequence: TGTGCCAGCAGCCAACCCGAAAGTCCCTACGAGCAGTACTTC.

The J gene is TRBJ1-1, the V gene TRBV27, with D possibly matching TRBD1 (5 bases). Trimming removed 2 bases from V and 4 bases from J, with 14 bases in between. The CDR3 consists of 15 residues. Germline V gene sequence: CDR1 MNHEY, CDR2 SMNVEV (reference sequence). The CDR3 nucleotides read TGTGCCAGCAGTTTACAGTGGCAGGGTGGCACTGAAGCTTTCTTT. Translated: CASSLQWQGGTEAFF.

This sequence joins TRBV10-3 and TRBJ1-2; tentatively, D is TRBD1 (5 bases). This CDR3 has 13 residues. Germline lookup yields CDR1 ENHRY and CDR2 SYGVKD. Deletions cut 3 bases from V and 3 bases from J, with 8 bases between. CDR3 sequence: CAISDDRDYGYTF. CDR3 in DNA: TGTGCCATCAGTGATGACAGAGACTATGGCTACACCTTC.

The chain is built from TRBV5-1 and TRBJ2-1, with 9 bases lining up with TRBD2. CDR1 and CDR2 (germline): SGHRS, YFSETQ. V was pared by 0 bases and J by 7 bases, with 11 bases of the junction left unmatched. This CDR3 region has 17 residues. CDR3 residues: CASSLGSLAGGPNEQFF. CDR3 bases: TGCGCCAGCAGCTTGGGATCTTTGGCGGGAGGGCCTAATGAGCAGTTCTTC.

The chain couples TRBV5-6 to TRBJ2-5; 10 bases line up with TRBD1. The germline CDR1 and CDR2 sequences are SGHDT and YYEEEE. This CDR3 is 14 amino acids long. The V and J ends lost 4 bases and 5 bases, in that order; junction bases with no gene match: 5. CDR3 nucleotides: TGTGCCAGCAGCGGACAGGGGGGTGTCGAGACCCAGTACTTC. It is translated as CASSGQGGVETQYF.